This T cell receptor beta chain originates from a study of CD8 T cells in ankylosing spondylitis. TCRdb re-called the 5' RACE reads through MiXCR, storing one row per CDR3 protein. The sample consists of some 240,000 distinct CDR3 sequences, approximately 24% of them appearing once. Trimming left V 0 bases short and J 3 bases short, with 6 bases between. The germline gives CDR1 SEHNR, CDR2 FQNEAQ (reference sequence). There are 13 residues in the CDR3. This rearrangement joins TRBV7-9 to TRBJ2-7; maybe TRBD2 (5 bases). This TCR was recovered from a male donor with ankylosing spondylitis or in good health (not recorded which). What was sequenced was blood, either unsorted or a sorted T cell fraction (not recorded which). The CDR3 is CASSLAGVYEQYF. Written as DNA, the CDR3 is TGTGCCAGCAGCTTAGCCGGGGTCTACGAGCAGTACTTC.